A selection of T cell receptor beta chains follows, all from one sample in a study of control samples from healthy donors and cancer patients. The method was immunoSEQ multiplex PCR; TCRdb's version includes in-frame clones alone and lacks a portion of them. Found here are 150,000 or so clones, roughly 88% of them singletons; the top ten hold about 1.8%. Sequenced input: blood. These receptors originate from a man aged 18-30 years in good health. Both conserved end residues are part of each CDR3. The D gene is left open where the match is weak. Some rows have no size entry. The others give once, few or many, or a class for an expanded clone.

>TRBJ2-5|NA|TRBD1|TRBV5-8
TGTGCCAGCAGCCCGGGACAGGGTCCCCAGGGACAAGAGACCCAGTACTTC
CASSPGQGPQGQETQYF
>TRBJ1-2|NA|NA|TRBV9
TGTGCCAGCAGCCCAGCCTCAGGGAGGGGCTATGGCTACACCTTC
CASSPASGRGYGYTF
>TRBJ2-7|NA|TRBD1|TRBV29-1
TGCAGCGTTGTGGACAGGGCTATATCGTACTACGAGCAGTACTTC
CSVVDRAISYYEQYF
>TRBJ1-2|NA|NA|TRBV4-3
TGCGCCAGCAGCCAAGATCGGCGCGCCTCAGCGCAAGGCTACACCTTC
CASSQDRRASAQGYTF
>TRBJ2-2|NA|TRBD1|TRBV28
TGTGCCAGCAGTCCCCACAGGGGGCCCGGGGAGCTGTTTTTT
CASSPHRGPGELFF
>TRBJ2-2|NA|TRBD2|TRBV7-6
TGTGCCAGCAGCTACTCGACTAGCGGGGGGCCGAACACCGGGGAGCTGTTTTTT
CASSYSTSGGPNTGELFF
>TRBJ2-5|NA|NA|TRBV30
TGTGCCTGGGGCTCCGCTAGCCCAGGGGCCCAGTACTTC
CAWGSASPGAQYF
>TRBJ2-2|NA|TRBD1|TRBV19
TGTGCCAGTAGTAGCGGGACAGGGGGCTCCGGGGAGCTGTTTTTT
CASSSGTGGSGELFF
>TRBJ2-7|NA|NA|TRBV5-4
TGTGCCAGCAACTACGGGGGATCCTCCTACGAGCAGTACTTC
CASNYGGSSYEQYF
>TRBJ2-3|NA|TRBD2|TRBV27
TGTGCCAGCAGTTCTTCAAGCGGGGGTAGCACAGATACGCAGTATTTT
CASSSSSGGSTDTQYF
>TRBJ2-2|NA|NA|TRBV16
TGTGCCAGCAGCCGGATACTAAAAACGAACACCGGGGAGCTGTTTTTT
CASSRILKTNTGELFF
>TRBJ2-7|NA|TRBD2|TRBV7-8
TGTGCCAGCAACTTGCTCGTTTGGGCGGGAGCGGGAGAGCAGTACTTC
CASNLLVWAGAGEQYF
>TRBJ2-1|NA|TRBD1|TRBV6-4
TGTGCCAGCAGCAGGGGGACAATGGGTTACAATGAGCAGTTCTTC
CASSRGTMGYNEQFF
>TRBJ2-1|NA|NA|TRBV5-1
TGCGCCAGCAGCTTGGTCGGCGGAAACTCCTACAATGAGCAGTTCTTC
CASSLVGGNSYNEQFF
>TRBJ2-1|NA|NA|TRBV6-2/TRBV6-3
TGTGCCAGCAGTTCCCTGCACCAGGAGGAGGCCTACAATGAGCAGTTCTTC
CASSSLHQEEAYNEQFF
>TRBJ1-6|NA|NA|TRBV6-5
TGTGCCAGCAGAGAGGGGTATAATTCACCCCTCCACTTT
CASREGYNSPLHF
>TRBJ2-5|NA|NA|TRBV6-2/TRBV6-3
TGTGCCAGCAGTTACGGCCTTGGGTGGGATCGGGAGACCCAGTACTTC
CASSYGLGWDRETQYF
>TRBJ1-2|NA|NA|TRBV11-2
TGTGCCAGCAGCTCCGAAGCCGGGGAGGGCACCTTC
CASSSEAGEGTF
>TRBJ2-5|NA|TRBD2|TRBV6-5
TGTGCCAGCAGTTACTCGGGGGGGGGACAAGAGACCCAGTACTTC
CASSYSGGGQETQYF
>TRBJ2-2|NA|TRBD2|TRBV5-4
TGTGCCAGCAGCAACTTAGCGGGGGCAATAGACACCGGGGAGCTGTTTTTT
CASSNLAGAIDTGELFF
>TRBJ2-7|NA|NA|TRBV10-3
TGTGCCATCAGTGAGTCGCGGAGGGACAGCCAGGCATACGAGCAGTACTTC
CAISESRRDSQAYEQYF
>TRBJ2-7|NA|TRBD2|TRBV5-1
TGCGCCAGCAGCTCGGGACTAGTATTCTCCTCCTACGAGCAGTACTTC
CASSSGLVFSSYEQYF
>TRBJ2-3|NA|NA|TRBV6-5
TGTGCCAGCAGTCCAGGGGGGTTCACAGATACGCAGTATTTT
CASSPGGFTDTQYF
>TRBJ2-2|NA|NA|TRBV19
TGTGCCAGTAGTACGAACAGGGATCAGAACACCGGGGAGCTGTTTTTT
CASSTNRDQNTGELFF
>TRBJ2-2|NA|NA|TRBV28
TGTGCCAGCAGTTTAACCCGGCACGGGGAGCTGTTTTTT
CASSLTRHGELFF
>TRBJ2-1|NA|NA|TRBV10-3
TGTGCCATCACGGTGCAGGGAATCTACAATGAGCAGTTCTTC
CAITVQGIYNEQFF
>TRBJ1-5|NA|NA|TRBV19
TGTGCCAGTAGTTCGACAGGATATAGCAATCAGCCCCAGCATTTT
CASSSTGYSNQPQHF
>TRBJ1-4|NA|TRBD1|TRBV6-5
TGTGCCAGCAGAGCAGGGGGCGGAACTAATGAAAAACTGTTTTTT
CASRAGGGTNEKLFF
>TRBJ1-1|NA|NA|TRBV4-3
TGCGCCAGCAGCCAGGAAAGGGCGGGAACTGAAGCTTTCTTT
CASSQERAGTEAFF
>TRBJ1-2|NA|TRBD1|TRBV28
TGTGCCAGCACACAGGGGTGGGGTAACTATGGCTACACCTTC
CASTQGWGNYGYTF
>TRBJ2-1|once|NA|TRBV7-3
TGTGCCAGCAGGTACTGGGACTCCGACAATGAGCAGTTCTTC
CASRYWDSDNEQFF
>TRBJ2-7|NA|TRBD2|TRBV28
TGTGCCAGCAGTTTGCTCGGGAGCGGGGGTCTATACGAGCAGTACTTC
CASSLLGSGGLYEQYF
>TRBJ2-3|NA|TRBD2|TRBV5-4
TGTGCCAGCAGCTTGGGGCGGGGGGGCACAGATACGCAGTATTTT
CASSLGRGGTDTQYF
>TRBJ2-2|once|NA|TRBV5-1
TGCGCCAGCAGCCCGGAGTTGCTTAGACACACGAACACCGGGGAGCTGTTTTTT
CASSPELLRHTNTGELFF
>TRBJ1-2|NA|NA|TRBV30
TGTGCCTGGAGTGTCCCTTTCTCCCAGGGACGTCGAGGCTACACCTTC
CAWSVPFSQGRRGYTF
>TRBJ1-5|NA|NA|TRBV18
TGTGCCAGCTCACGGGACACTTATCAGCCCCAGCATTTT
CASSRDTYQPQHF
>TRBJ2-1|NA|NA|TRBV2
TGTGCCAGCAGCGGGCTAGGGAATGAGCAGTTCTTC
CASSGLGNEQFF
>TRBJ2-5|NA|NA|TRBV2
TGTGCCAGCCTCGCGACCTACCTGAGGGAGACCCAGTACTTC
CASLATYLRETQYF
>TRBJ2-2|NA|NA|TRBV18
TGTGCCAGCTCAGCGACCATTCCGGAGACCGGGGAGCTGTTTTTT
CASSATIPETGELFF
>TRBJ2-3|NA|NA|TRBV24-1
TGTGCCACCAGTGGTGGGGACATATCAGCAGATACGCAGTATTTT
CATSGGDISADTQYF
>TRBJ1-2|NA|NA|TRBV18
TGTGCCAGCTCACCTTCTAGCCCAGCCAGTGCCACCTTC
CASSPSSPASATF
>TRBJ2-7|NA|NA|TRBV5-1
TGCGCCAGCAGCTTGGTGGCGGGCACTAATAACGAGCAGTACTTC
CASSLVAGTNNEQYF
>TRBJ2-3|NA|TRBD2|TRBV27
TGTGCCAGCAGTCTAGCGGGGGGGAAGGATACGCAGTATTTT
CASSLAGGKDTQYF
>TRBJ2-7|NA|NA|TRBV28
TGTGCCAGCATTCCTCGGGGACCCCCCTCCTACGAGCAGTACTTC
CASIPRGPPSYEQYF
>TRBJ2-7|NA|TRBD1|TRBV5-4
TGTGCCAGCAGCTCAGACAGGGCGTACGAGCAGTACTTC
CASSSDRAYEQYF
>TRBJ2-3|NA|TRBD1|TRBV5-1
TGCGCCAGCAGCGACGGACTCCGACAGGGATCGATCGGGGATACGCAGTATTTT
CASSDGLRQGSIGDTQYF
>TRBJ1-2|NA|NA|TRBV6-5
TGTGCCAGCAGTTACCATAGACCCGGGAACTATGGCTACACCTTC
CASSYHRPGNYGYTF
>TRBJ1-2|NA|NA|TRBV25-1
TGTGCCAGCAGTGAATCTGGGGACCCGGAGGACTATGGCTACACCTTC
CASSESGDPEDYGYTF
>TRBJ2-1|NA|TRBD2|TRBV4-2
TGTGCCAGCAGCCAAGATCTTCAGCGGGGGGGCTTAGATGAGCAGTTCTTC
CASSQDLQRGGLDEQFF
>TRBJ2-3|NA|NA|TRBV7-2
TGTGCCAGCAGCTTCGGACGCGCAGATACGCAGTATTTT
CASSFGRADTQYF
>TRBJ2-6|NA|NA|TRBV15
TGTGCCACCAGCAGGACAGAGTCTGGGGCCAACGTCCTGACTTTC
CATSRTESGANVLTF
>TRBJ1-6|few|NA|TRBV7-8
TGTGCCAGCAGAATTCAACCCGGGACGGATTCACCCCTCCACTTT
CASRIQPGTDSPLHF
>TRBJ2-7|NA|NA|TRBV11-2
TGTGCCAGCAGCCCGACAGGAGGCTACGAGCAGTACTTC
CASSPTGGYEQYF